The 24 T cell receptor beta chains below all came from one sample that was sequenced in a study of cytomegalovirus exposure and HLA in healthy donors. The PCR employed 60 Vbeta primers together with 13 Jbeta primers. Produced via immunoSEQ multiplex PCR; TCRdb's table is partial and in-frame only. This sample contains approximately 51,000 clones. The sample was PBMCs. The receptors shown here come from a middle-aged man in good health and CMV-seropositive.

This chain connects TRBV7-2 to TRBJ2-5, with unresolved D. V gave up 5 bases and J gave up 5 bases, with 12 bases separating them. Germline-derived CDR1 and CDR2 are SGHTA and FQGNSA. This CDR3 has 13 residues. The CDR3 protein is CASSLIREETQYF. The CDR3 DNA reads as TGTGCCAGCAGCCTCATCCGTGAGGAGACCCAGTACTTC.

V usage is TRBV28 and J usage is TRBJ2-3; no definite D call. CDR1 is MDHEN and CDR2 is SYDVKM in the germline V gene. Trimming cost V 7 bases and J 1 base, with 12 bases left between them. The CDR3 sequence is 14 residues long. CDR3 nucleotides: TGTGCCAGCACCCCTTCGTCTCGCACAGATACGCAGTATTTT. Translating gives CASTPSSRTDTQYF.

The chain combines TRBV6-6 with TRBJ1-1, with D possibly being TRBD1 (5 bases). The ends were cut back, 2 bases at V and 2 bases at J, with 6 bases in the middle. The CDR3 totals 13 residues. The germline CDR1 and CDR2 sequences are MNHNY and SVGAGI (reference sequence). CDR3 sequence: CASSYQGNTEAFF. The CDR3 coding sequence is TGTGCCAGCAGTTACCAGGGCAACACTGAAGCTTTCTTT.

The J gene is TRBJ2-7, the V gene TRBV2; D is unresolved. From germline, CDR1 is SNHLY and CDR2 FYNNEI. The length of the CDR3 is 13 residues. Trimming pared 3 bases from V and 2 bases from J, leaving 8 bases between. The CDR3 sequence: CASSDAEAYEQYF. For the CDR3, the DNA is TGTGCCAGCAGTGATGCAGAGGCCTACGAGCAGTACTTC.

The rearrangement uses TRBV9 and TRBJ2-5, with 10 bases lining up with TRBD2. V dropped 4 bases and J dropped 1; count of bases not matched to a gene: 4. The CDR3 loop spans 15 amino acids. CDR1 is SGDLS, CDR2 YYNGEE, per germline. The CDR3 region has the DNA TGTGCCAGCAGCAATAGCGGGGGGCCCCAAGAGACCCAGTACTTC. Translating gives CASSNSGGPQETQYF. The whole variable domain, filled in from reference TRBV9 and TRBJ2-5, reads DSGVTQTPKHLITATGQRVTLRCSPRSGDLSVYWYQQSLDQGLQFLIQYYNGEERAKGNILERFSAQQFPDLHSELNLSSLELGDSALYFCASSNSGGPQETQYFGPGTRLLVL.

The V call is TRBV5-6, the J call TRBJ2-7, with 8 bases matching TRBD2. CDR1 and CDR2 from the germline V gene are SGHDT and YYEEEE. The CDR3 has 16 residues. J lost 7 bases, V lost 2 bases, and 14 bases had no gene match. The CDR3 DNA is TGTGCCAGCAGCTTCTTAACCGGGACTAGGCCGGGGGAGCAGTACTTC. Residues: CASSFLTGTRPGEQYF. Looking up the rest from reference TRBV5-6 and TRBJ2-7 gives the full variable domain: DAGVTQSPTHLIKTRGQQVTLRCSPKSGHDTVSWYQQALGQGPQFIFQYYEEEERQRGNFPDRFSGHQFPNYSSELNVNALLLGDSALYLCASSFLTGTRPGEQYFGPGTRLTVT.

The chain has TRBV4-1 and TRBJ2-3; 11 positions agree with TRBD2. The V gene end was trimmed by 4 bases and the J gene end by 1 base; junction bases not matched to a gene: 10. The CDR3 loop spans 18 amino acids. CDR1 is MGHRA and CDR2 is YSYEKL in the germline V gene. The CDR3 loop is CASSPSVGTSGRTDTQYF. DNA for the CDR3: TGCGCCAGCAGCCCTTCAGTCGGGACTAGCGGCCGCACAGATACGCAGTATTTT.

The genes are TRBV5-1 and TRBJ1-3; possible D gene TRBD1, 6 bases. Per germline, CDR1 SGHRS and CDR2 YFSETQ. V lost 3 bases to trimming and J lost 4 bases, with 11 bases between them. The CDR3 runs 14 residues. This chain's CDR3 is CASSSGGAGNTIYF. CDR3 DNA: TGCGCCAGCAGCTCTGGGGGCGCGGGAAACACCATATATTTT.

The gene calls are TRBV6-5 and TRBJ1-5; TRBD1 agrees at 8 bases. Germline CDR1 MNHEY, CDR2 SVGAGI. The CDR3 is 15 amino acids. V was clipped by 4 bases and J by 7 bases; unmatched bases: 9. The CDR3 DNA reads as TGTGCCAGCAGTTCCCTTACGGACAGGGAGCAGCCCCAGCATTTT. Residues: CASSSLTDREQPQHF.

In regard to this clone: At one boundary the junction diverges from the germline segment, which might be a read error. The rearrangement uses TRBV20-1 and TRBJ1-1, with TRBD1 matching over 8 bases. Germline V gene data show CDR1 as DFQATT and CDR2 as SNEGSKA (reference sequence). CDR3 length equals 11 residues. CDR3 in DNA: TGCAGTGCTAGGGAAAACAGGGGGGGTGTCTTT. It is translated as CSARENRGGVF.

For the CDR3, the DNA is TGCAGCGTTGACGGGGACAGAGTAAGGAACACTGAAGCTTTCTTT. Its protein is CSVDGDRVRNTEAFF. The V call is TRBV29-1, the J call TRBJ1-1; 7 positions match TRBD1. Germline loops: CDR1 SQVTM, CDR2 ANQGSEA. The CDR3 contains 15 residues. V shed 3 bases and J 1 base; nucleotides not matched to a gene: 8.

The V gene is TRBV7-8, the J gene TRBJ2-3; TRBD1 aligns across 7 bases. This CDR3 is built from 16 residues. Germline loops: CDR1 SGHVS, CDR2 FQNEAQ. V lost 6 bases to trimming and J lost 4 bases; unmatched junction nucleotides: 13. CDR3: CASSRRDSRVADTQYF. The CDR3, as DNA: TGTGCCAGCAGTCGCCGGGACAGTAGAGTGGCAGATACGCAGTATTTT.

The chain couples TRBV6-1 to TRBJ2-7, with a tentative D call TRBD2 (6 bases). This CDR3 region has 13 residues. V lost 6 bases, J lost 3 bases, and 12 bases lay in between. Germline lookup yields CDR1 MNHNS and CDR2 SASEGT. Here the CDR3 reads CASSGLFGYEQYF. Written as DNA, the CDR3 is TGTGCCAGCAGCGGACTATTCGGCTACGAGCAGTACTTC.

The chain employs TRBV4-3 and TRBJ2-3, with 11 bases that match TRBD1. In germline, CDR1 is LGHNA, CDR2 YSLEER. This CDR3 spans 15 amino acids. J lost 4 bases, V lost 1 base, and 1 base had no gene match. CDR3 in DNA: TGCGCCAGCAGCCAAGGGACAGGGGGCCCAGATACGCAGTATTTT. Its translation: CASSQGTGGPDTQYF.

The gene calls are TRBV14 and TRBJ2-6, with 10 bases fitting TRBD1. In germline, CDR1 is SGHDN, CDR2 FVKESK. The V segment lost 0 bases and the J segment 1 base; nucleotides outside the gene matches: 12. The length of the CDR3 is 21 residues. The CDR3 reads CASSQDGPGQGPKSGANVLTF. DNA for the CDR3: TGTGCCAGCAGCCAAGATGGACCGGGACAGGGGCCGAAGTCTGGGGCCAACGTCCTGACTTTC.

The chain carries TRBV6-5 and TRBJ2-2, with TRBD1 matching over 8 bases. The ends lost 5 bases at V and 6 bases at J; junction bases unmatched: 5. The CDR3 consists of 14 residues. Germline V gene data show CDR1 as MNHEY and CDR2 as SVGAGI. The CDR3 loop is CASSVDRDAGELFF. The CDR3, as DNA: TGTGCCAGCAGTGTGGACAGGGACGCCGGGGAGCTGTTTTTT.

This rearrangement joins TRBV6-5 to TRBJ1-1; tentatively, D is TRBD1 (5 bases). Deletions cut 10 bases from V and 1 base from J, with 10 bases between. Germline loops: CDR1 MNHEY, CDR2 SVGAGI. This CDR3 region has 12 residues. The CDR3 sequence: CATKTGNTEAFF. The CDR3 nucleotides read TGTGCCACTAAAACAGGGAACACTGAAGCTTTCTTT.

The chain joins TRBV29-1 to TRBJ2-5; no definite D call. The germline CDR1 and CDR2 sequences are SQVTM and ANQGSEA. The ends were cut back, 5 bases at V and 2 bases at J, with 6 bases in the middle. The CDR3 has 11 amino acids. Here the CDR3 DNA reads TGCAGCGTTACGCGGCAAGAGACCCAGTACTTC. Protein product: CSVTRQETQYF.

The V gene is TRBV30, the J gene TRBJ1-2; D possibly corresponds to TRBD1 (5 bases). V was cut by 2 bases and J by 6 bases, with 7 bases left in between. CDR3 size: 11 residues. In germline, CDR1 is GTSNPN, CDR2 SVGIG (reference sequence). The CDR3 DNA is TGTGCCTGGAGTCAGGGTAATGGCTACACCTTC. This sequence encodes CAWSQGNGYTF.

The chain couples TRBV10-2 to TRBJ2-6, with 7 bases identical to TRBD1. This CDR3 is built from 16 residues. The V gene end was trimmed by 4 bases and the J gene end by 0 bases; junction bases not matched to a gene: 3. The germline CDR1 and CDR2 sequences are WSHSY and SAAADI. CDR3 loop: CASSGQGRSGANVLTF. CDR3 sequence (DNA): TGCGCCAGCAGTGGACAGGGACGCTCTGGGGCCAACGTCCTGACTTTC.

The rearrangement uses TRBV10-3 and TRBJ2-7; 10 bases fit TRBD2. This CDR3 spans 12 amino acids. With 8 bases clipped from V and 4 bases from J, the junction kept 2 bases outside the gene matches. Germline V gene lookup returns CDR1 ENHRY and CDR2 SYGVKD. As DNA, the CDR3 is TGTGCCATCTCTAGCGGGAGATACGAGCAGTACTTC. It encodes CAISSGRYEQYF.

This chain uses TRBV9 with TRBJ2-5; 7 bases agree with TRBD1. The J segment lost 5 bases and the V segment lost 0 bases, leaving 7 bases of the junction unmatched. Germline CDR1 and CDR2: SGDLS and YYNGEE. The length of the CDR3 is 15 residues. CDR3 in amino acids: CASSVGGTAAETQYF. As DNA, the CDR3 is TGTGCCAGCAGCGTAGGAGGGACAGCAGCGGAGACCCAGTACTTC.

This chain connects TRBV7-9 to TRBJ2-7; the D gene is possibly TRBD1 (5 bases). The length of the CDR3 is 13 residues. Germline values: CDR1 SEHNR, CDR2 FQNEAQ (reference sequence). With 5 bases removed from V and 2 bases from J, the gap between germline ends came to 10 bases. As DNA, the CDR3 is TGTGCCAGCAGCAGTAGACAGCCCTACGAGCAGTACTTC. Translation gives CASSSRQPYEQYF.

The V gene is TRBV21-1, the J gene TRBJ2-7; the D call of TRBD2 is as the table states it, not checked on the DNA. TRBV21-1 is reported as a pseudogene. This CDR3 has 16 amino acids. Written as DNA, the CDR3 is TGTGCCAGCAGCAAGGGGCGCGGGAGGGCCAGGTACGAGCAGTACTTC. It is translated as CASSKGRGRARYEQYF.